This T cell receptor beta chain was sequenced for a study of shared T cell receptors in the human thymus. Produced via immunoSEQ multiplex PCR; TCRdb's table is partial and in-frame only. The table has roughly 710,000 clones, roughly 88% seen once; the top ten hold 0.008% to 0.011%. Trimming removed 6 bases at V and 3 bases at J, with 8 bases between. Germline CDR1 reads MNHNS; CDR2 reads SASEGT. This CDR3 contains 12 residues. Separately, the same data were catalogued under a study of human thymus T cells. That paper notes: Corrective cardiac operations yielded the resected thymus tissue.

This rearrangement joins TRBV6-1 to TRBJ1-2; D ambiguous. The sample comprised thymocytes. The source is a girl under three years old with a congenital heart defect. The CDR3 region has the DNA TGTGCCAGCAGCCACATGGACTATGGCTACACCTTC. It translates to CASSHMDYGYTF.